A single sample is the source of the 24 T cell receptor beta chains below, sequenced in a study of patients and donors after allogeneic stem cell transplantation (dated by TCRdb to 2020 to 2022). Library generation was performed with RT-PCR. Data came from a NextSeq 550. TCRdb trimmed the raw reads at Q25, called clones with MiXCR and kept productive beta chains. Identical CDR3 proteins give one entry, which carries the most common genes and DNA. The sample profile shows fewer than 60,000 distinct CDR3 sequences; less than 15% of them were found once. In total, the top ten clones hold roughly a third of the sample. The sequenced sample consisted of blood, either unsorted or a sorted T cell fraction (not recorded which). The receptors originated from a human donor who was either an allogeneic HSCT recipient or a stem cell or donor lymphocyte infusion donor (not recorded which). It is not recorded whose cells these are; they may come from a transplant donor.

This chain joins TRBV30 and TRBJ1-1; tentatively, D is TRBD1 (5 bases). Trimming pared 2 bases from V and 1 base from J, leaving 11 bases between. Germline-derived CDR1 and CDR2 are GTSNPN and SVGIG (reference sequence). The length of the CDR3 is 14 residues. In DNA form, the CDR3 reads TGTGCCTGGAGTAAGGGGCCCTCGAACACTGAAGCTTTCTTT. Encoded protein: CAWSKGPSNTEAFF.

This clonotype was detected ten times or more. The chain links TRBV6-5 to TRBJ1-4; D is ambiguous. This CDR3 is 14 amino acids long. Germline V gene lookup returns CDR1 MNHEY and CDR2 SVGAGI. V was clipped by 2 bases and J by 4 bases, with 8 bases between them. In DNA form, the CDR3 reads TGTGCCAGCAGTTACGGGCAGTATAATGAAAAACTGTTTTTT. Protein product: CASSYGQYNEKLFF.

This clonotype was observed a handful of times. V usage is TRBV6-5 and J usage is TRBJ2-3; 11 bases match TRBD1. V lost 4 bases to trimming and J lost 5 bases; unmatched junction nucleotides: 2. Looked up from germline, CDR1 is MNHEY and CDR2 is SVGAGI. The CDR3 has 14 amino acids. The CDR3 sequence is CASSWTGGIDTQYF. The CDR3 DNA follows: TGTGCCAGCAGTTGGACAGGGGGCATAGATACGCAGTATTTT.

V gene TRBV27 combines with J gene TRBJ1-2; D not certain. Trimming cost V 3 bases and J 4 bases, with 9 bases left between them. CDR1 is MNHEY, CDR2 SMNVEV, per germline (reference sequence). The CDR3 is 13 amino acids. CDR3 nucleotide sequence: TGTGCCAGCAGTTTCGACGCCAGCTATGGCTACACCTTC. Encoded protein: CASSFDASYGYTF.

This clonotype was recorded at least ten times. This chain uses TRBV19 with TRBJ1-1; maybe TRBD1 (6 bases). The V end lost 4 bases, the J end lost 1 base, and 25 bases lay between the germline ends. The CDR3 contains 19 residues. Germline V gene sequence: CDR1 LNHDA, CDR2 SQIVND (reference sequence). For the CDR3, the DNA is TGTGCCAGTAGTAACATGCGTTCGGGGGCATTGGTGAGGAACACTGAAGCTTTCTTT. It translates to CASSNMRSGALVRNTEAFF.

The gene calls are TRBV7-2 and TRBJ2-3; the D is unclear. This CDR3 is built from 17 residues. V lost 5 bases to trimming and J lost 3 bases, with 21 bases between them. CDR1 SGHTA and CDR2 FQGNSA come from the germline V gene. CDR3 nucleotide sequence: TGTGCCAGCAGCCCCGGCCTTGGGCGCAGAAGGACAGATACGCAGTATTTT. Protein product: CASSPGLGRRRTDTQYF.

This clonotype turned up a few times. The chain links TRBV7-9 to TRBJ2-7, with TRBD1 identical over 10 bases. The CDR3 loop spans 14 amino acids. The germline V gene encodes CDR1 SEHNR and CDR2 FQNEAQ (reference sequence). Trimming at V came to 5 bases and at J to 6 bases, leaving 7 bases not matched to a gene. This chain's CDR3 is CASSRPGTGVEQYF. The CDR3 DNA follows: TGTGCCAGCAGCAGGCCCGGGACAGGGGTCGAGCAGTACTTC. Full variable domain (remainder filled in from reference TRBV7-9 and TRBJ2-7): DTGVSQNPRHKITKRGQNVTFRCDPISEHNRLYWYRQTLGQGPEFLTYFQNEAQLEKSRLLSDRFSAERPKGSFSTLEIQRTEQGDSAMYLCASSRPGTGVEQYFGPGTRLTVT.

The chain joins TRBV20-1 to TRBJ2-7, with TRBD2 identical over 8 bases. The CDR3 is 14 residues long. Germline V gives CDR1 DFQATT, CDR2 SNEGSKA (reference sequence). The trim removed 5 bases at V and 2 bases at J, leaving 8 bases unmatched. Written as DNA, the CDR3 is TGCAGTGCTGCCCTAGCGGGTCCCACCTACGAGCAGTACTTC. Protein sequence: CSAALAGPTYEQYF.

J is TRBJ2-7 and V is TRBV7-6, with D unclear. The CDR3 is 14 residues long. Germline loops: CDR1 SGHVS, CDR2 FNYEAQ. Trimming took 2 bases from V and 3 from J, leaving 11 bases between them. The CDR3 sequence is CASSLMVNHYEQYF. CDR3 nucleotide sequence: TGTGCCAGCAGCTTAATGGTCAACCACTACGAGCAGTACTTC.

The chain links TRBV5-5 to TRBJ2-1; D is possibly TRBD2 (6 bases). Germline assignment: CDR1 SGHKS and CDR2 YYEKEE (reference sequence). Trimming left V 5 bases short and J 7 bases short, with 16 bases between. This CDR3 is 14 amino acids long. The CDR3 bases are TGTGCCAGCAGGCCTGGGGGACTTTGTAATGAGCAGTTCTTC. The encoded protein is CASRPGGLCNEQFF.

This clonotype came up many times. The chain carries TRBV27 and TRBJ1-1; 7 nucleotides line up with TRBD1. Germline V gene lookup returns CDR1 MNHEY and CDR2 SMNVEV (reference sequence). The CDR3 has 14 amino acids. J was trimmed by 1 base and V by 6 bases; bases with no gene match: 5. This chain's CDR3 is CASRFRQGNTEAFF. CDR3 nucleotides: TGTGCCAGCAGATTTAGACAGGGGAACACTGAAGCTTTCTTT.

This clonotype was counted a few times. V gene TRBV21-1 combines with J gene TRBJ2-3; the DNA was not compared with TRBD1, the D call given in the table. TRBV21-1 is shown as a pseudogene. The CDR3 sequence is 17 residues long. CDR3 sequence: CASEGEDSDTSTDTQYF. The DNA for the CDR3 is TGTGCCAGCGAGGGTGAGGACAGTGACACTAGCACAGATACGCAGTATTTT.

In DNA, the CDR3 is TGTGCCAGCAGCTTTACCTCGGAAGGAGACTATGGCTACACCTTC. This sequence encodes CASSFTSEGDYGYTF. This chain links TRBV7-2 with TRBJ1-2; no definite D call. The V gene lost 3 bases and the J gene lost 3 bases, with 14 bases spanning the gap. Germline V lookup: CDR1 SGHTA, CDR2 FQGNSA. The CDR3 totals 15 residues.

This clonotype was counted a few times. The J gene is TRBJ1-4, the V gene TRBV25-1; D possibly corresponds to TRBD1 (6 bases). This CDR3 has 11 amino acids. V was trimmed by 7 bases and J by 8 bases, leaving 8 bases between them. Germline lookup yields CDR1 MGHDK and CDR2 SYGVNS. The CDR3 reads CASMRGEKLFF. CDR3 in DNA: TGTGCCAGCATGAGGGGGGAAAAACTGTTTTTT.

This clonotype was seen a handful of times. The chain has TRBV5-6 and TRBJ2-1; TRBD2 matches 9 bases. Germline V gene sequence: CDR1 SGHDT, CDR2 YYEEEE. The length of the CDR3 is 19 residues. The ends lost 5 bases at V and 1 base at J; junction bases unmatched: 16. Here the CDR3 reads CASSPFGGRVLHSYNEQFF. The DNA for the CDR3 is TGTGCCAGCAGTCCCTTCGGCGGGAGGGTCCTCCATTCCTACAATGAGCAGTTCTTC. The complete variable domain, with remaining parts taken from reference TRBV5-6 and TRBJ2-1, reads DAGVTQSPTHLIKTRGQQVTLRCSPKSGHDTVSWYQQALGQGPQFIFQYYEEEERQRGNFPDRFSGHQFPNYSSELNVNALLLGDSALYLCASSPFGGRVLHSYNEQFFGPGTRLTVL.

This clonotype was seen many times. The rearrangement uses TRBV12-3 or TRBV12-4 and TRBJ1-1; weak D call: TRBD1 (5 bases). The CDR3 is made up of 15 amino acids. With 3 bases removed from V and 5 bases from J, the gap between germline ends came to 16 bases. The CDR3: CASSLPLPGGTEAFF. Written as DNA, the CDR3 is TGTGCCAGCAGTTTGCCTCTCCCGGGGGGGACTGAAGCTTTCTTT.

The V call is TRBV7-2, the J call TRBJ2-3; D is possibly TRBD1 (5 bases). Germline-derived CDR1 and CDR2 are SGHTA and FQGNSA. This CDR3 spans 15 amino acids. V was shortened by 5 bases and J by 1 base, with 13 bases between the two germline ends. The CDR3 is CASSRWTPGTDTQYF. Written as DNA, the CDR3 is TGTGCCAGCAGCCGCTGGACACCCGGCACAGATACGCAGTATTTT.

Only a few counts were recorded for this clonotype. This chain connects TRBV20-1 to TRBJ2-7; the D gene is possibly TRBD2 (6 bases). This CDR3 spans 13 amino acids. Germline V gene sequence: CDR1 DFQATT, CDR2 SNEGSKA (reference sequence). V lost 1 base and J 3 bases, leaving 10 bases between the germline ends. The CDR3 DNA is TGCAGTGCTAGAGTGCCGGAGGGCTACGAGCAGTACTTC. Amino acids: CSARVPEGYEQYF.

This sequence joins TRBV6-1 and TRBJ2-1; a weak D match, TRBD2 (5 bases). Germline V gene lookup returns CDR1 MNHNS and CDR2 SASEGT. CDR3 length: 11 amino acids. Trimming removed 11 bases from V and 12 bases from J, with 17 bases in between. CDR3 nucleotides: TGTGCCGGACGAGGGCTTGGCGGGCAGTTCTTC. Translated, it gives CAGRGLGGQFF.

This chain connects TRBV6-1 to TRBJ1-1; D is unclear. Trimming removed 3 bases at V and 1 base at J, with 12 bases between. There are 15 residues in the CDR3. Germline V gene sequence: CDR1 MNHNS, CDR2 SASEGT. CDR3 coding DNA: TGTGCCAGCAGTGAGGCAAGGAGTTGGAACACTGAAGCTTTCTTT. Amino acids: CASSEARSWNTEAFF.

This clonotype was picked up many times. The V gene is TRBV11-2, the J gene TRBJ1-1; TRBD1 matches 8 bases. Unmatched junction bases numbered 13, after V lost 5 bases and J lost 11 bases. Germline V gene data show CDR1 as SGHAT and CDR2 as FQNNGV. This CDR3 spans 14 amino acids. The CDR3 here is CASSTRTGPEVAFF. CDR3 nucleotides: TGTGCCAGCAGCACGAGGACAGGGCCAGAGGTCGCTTTCTTT. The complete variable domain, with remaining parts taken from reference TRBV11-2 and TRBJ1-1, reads EAGVAQSPRYKIIEKRQSVAFWCNPISGHATLYWYQQILGQGPKLLIQFQNNGVVDDSQLPKDRFSAERLKGVDSTLKIQPAKLEDSAVYLCASSTRTGPEVAFFGQGTRLTVV.

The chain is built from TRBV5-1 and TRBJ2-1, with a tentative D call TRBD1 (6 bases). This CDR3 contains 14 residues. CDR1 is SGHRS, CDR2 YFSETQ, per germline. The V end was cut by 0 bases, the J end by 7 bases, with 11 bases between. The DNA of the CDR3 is TGCGCCAGCAGCTTGGAAGCAGGGGTGAATGAGCAGTTCTTC. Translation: CASSLEAGVNEQFF.

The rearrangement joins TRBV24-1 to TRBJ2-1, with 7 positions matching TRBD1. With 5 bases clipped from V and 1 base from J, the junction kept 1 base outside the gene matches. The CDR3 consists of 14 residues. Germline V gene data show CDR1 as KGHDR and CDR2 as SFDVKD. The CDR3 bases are TGTGCCACCAGTGCGACAGGGTCCTACAATGAGCAGTTCTTC. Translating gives CATSATGSYNEQFF.

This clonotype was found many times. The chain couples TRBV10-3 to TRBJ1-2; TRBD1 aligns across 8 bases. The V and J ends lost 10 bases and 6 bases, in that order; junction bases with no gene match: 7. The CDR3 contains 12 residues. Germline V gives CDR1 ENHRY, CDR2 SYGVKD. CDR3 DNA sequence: TGTGCCACGGAGACAGGGGCCCATGGCTACACCTTC. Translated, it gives CATETGAHGYTF.